The rows below give T cell receptor beta chains drawn from one sample of a study of blood T cell repertoires in COVID-19. Using immunoSEQ multiplex PCR, the repertoire was profiled, and TCRdb retains in-frame clones only, with some absent. The sample consists of some 99,000 clones, roughly 90% of them appearing once. The sequencing input was peripheral blood. These receptor sequences come from a human donor with COVID-19, enrolled during active disease. The donor label of this sample is uncertain. CDR3s include the opening cysteine and the closing phenylalanine or tryptophan. A D gene is named only where the DNA matches it firmly. Clone size is stated in some rows and not others, as once, few, many or a class when expanded.

J: TRBJ1-2
V: TRBV10-3
D: TRBD1
size: once
DNA: TGTGCCATCAGTCGGGACAGGGGGAACTATGGCTACACCTTC
CDR3: CAISRDRGNYGYTF

J: TRBJ2-2
V: TRBV5-1
D: TRBD2
size: NA
DNA: TGCGCCAGCAGCGACGGACTAGCGGGGGCCGGGGAGCTGTTTTTT
CDR3: CASSDGLAGAGELFF

J: TRBJ2-4
V: TRBV5-1
D: NA
size: once
DNA: TGCGCCAGCCTAGCGATGGACATTCAGTACTTC
CDR3: CASLAMDIQYF

J: TRBJ1-5
V: TRBV6-1
D: TRBD1
size: NA
DNA: TGTGCCAGCAGTGATTCCACAGCCGGGACAGGGGTTGCTAGCTATCAGCCCCAGCATTTT
CDR3: CASSDSTAGTGVASYQPQHF

J: TRBJ2-5
V: TRBV13
D: NA
size: NA
DNA: TGTGCCAGCAGTCGGGTCCAAGAGACCCAGTACTTC
CDR3: CASSRVQETQYF

J: TRBJ2-7
V: TRBV10-3
D: NA
size: NA
DNA: TGTGCCATCAGTGGTGGGGAGGTAAGCTCCTACGAGCAGTACTTC
CDR3: CAISGGEVSSYEQYF

J: TRBJ1-2
V: TRBV4-1
D: TRBD1
size: NA
DNA: TGCGCCAGCAGCCAAGGCTTTGGACAGGGCTACTATGGCTACACCTTC
CDR3: CASSQGFGQGYYGYTF

J: TRBJ1-5
V: TRBV18
D: TRBD1
size: NA
DNA: TGTGCCAGCTCATCGGGACAGTTCAATCAGCCCCAGCATTTT
CDR3: CASSSGQFNQPQHF

J: TRBJ1-4
V: TRBV29-1
D: NA
size: NA
DNA: TGCAGCGTTGAGACCGGGATGGGCGAAAAACTGTTTTTT
CDR3: CSVETGMGEKLFF

J: TRBJ2-5
V: TRBV9
D: TRBD2
size: NA
DNA: TGTGCCAGCAGCGTAGGGGGGACTAGCGGGGTCCAAGAGACCCAGTACTTC
CDR3: CASSVGGTSGVQETQYF

J: TRBJ1-2
V: TRBV28
D: TRBD1
size: NA
DNA: TGTGCCAGCAGTTTAAACCGGCGGGGGGACAGCGCCTATGGCTACACCTTC
CDR3: CASSLNRRGDSAYGYTF

J: TRBJ1-1
V: TRBV18
D: TRBD1
size: NA
DNA: TGTGCCAGCTCTACAGGGGACGGGGCTTTCTTT
CDR3: CASSTGDGAFF

J: TRBJ1-6
V: TRBV5-6
D: NA
size: NA
DNA: TGTGCCAGCAGCTTGAGAGGGCTCTTAGGATATTCACCCCTCCACTTT
CDR3: CASSLRGLLGYSPLHF

J: TRBJ2-7
V: TRBV6-1
D: TRBD2
size: NA
DNA: TGTGCCAGCAGTGAAAGCGGGGCAGGGATTCGGGAGCAGTACTTC
CDR3: CASSESGAGIREQYF

J: TRBJ2-3
V: TRBV11-2
D: NA
size: NA
DNA: TGTGCCAGCACCCCCAGGAGGTCCGGGAGCCTTAGCACAGATACGCAGTATTTT
CDR3: CASTPRRSGSLSTDTQYF

J: TRBJ2-1
V: TRBV19
D: TRBD1
size: NA
DNA: TGTGCCAGTAGTATTTCAGGGGGAAGCTCCTACAATGAGCAGTTCTTC
CDR3: CASSISGGSSYNEQFF

J: TRBJ2-1
V: TRBV7-3
D: NA
size: NA
DNA: TGTGCCAGCAGCGCCGGGACCCCGGGAGATGAGCAGTTCTTC
CDR3: CASSAGTPGDEQFF

J: TRBJ2-7
V: TRBV5-4
D: TRBD2
size: once
DNA: TGTGCCAGCAGCTTGGACCGGGGGGATTACGAGCAGTACTTC
CDR3: CASSLDRGDYEQYF

J: TRBJ1-2
V: TRBV4-2
D: NA
size: NA
DNA: TGTGCCAGCAGCCAAGGGGAAAGGGGCATTTTGTGGGCCTTGGATGGCTACACCTTC
CDR3: CASSQGERGILWALDGYTF

J: TRBJ1-4
V: TRBV25-1
D: TRBD1
size: NA
DNA: TGTGCCAGTTCGGAGGGACAGGGCGGCGAAAAACTGTTTTTT
CDR3: CASSEGQGGEKLFF

J: TRBJ2-6
V: TRBV7-3
D: NA
size: NA
DNA: TGTGCCAGCAGCTCTGACAGCTCTGGGGCCAACGTCCTGACTTTC
CDR3: CASSSDSSGANVLTF

J: TRBJ2-5
V: TRBV11-3
D: TRBD1
size: NA
DNA: TGTGCCAGCAGCAAATCGGACAGGGGGGGGACCCAGTACTTC
CDR3: CASSKSDRGGTQYF

J: TRBJ2-2
V: TRBV5-1
D: NA
size: NA
DNA: TGCGCCACCACCTCCTCGGGGGCCGGGGAGCTGTTTTTT
CDR3: CATTSSGAGELFF

J: TRBJ1-1
V: TRBV7-6
D: NA
size: few
DNA: TGTGCCAGCAGCTCAACGGGGGGCAGGAACACTGAAGCTTTCTTT
CDR3: CASSSTGGRNTEAFF

J: TRBJ2-3
V: TRBV18
D: TRBD2
size: NA
DNA: TGTGCCAGCTCACTCGTAGCGGGAGCAGATACGCAGTATTTT
CDR3: CASSLVAGADTQYF

J: TRBJ2-5
V: TRBV2
D: TRBD1
size: NA
DNA: TGTGCCAGCGACAGACAGGGGGCTGCTGAGACCCAGTACTTC
CDR3: CASDRQGAAETQYF

J: TRBJ2-3
V: TRBV2
D: TRBD2
size: NA
DNA: TGTGCCAGCAGAGCGGGAGCCCACGATACGCAGTATTTT
CDR3: CASRAGAHDTQYF

J: TRBJ2-1
V: TRBV7-2
D: NA
size: NA
DNA: TGTGCCAGCAGCTTAGGAGGCCAGTTTGGCAATGAGCAGTTCTTC
CDR3: CASSLGGQFGNEQFF

J: TRBJ2-1
V: TRBV18
D: NA
size: NA
DNA: TGTGCCAGCTCACCCGGGAGCTCCTACAATGAGCAGTTCTTC
CDR3: CASSPGSSYNEQFF

J: TRBJ1-6
V: TRBV25-1
D: NA
size: NA
DNA: TGTGCCAGCAGTGACCCAGGGTCCCAGGCTTATAATTCACCCCTCCACTTT
CDR3: CASSDPGSQAYNSPLHF

J: TRBJ2-7
V: TRBV21-1
D: NA
size: NA
DNA: TGTGCCAGCAGCAGGATTAGCGGGAGGGCCGGCCACGAGCAGTACTTC
CDR3: CASSRISGRAGHEQYF

J: TRBJ2-7
V: TRBV11-1
D: NA
size: NA
DNA: TGTGCCAGCAGCTCTGGACGGGGAAAGTTCGACGAGCAGTACTTC
CDR3: CASSSGRGKFDEQYF

J: TRBJ2-1
V: TRBV7-8
D: NA
size: NA
DNA: TGTGCCAGCAGCTGGCCCCGCGGCCAGGGAGGCTCCTACAATGAGCAGTTCTTC
CDR3: CASSWPRGQGGSYNEQFF